One sample yielded the 32 T cell receptor beta chains listed below, sequenced in a study of long-term antiretroviral therapy in people with HIV. The run of the v3.0 immunoSEQ assay was at survey level. Data came from immunoSEQ multiplex PCR; TCRdb stores just in-frame clones and leaves some out. The sample lists approximately 11,000 clones, around four fifths occurring once. This specimen consisted of unsorted PBMCs, obtained about 7 years after starting antiretroviral therapy. The receptors come from a man in his forties or fifties with HIV.

The chain has TRBV5-4 and TRBJ1-6, with 9 positions matching TRBD1. The CDR3 has 15 residues. CDR1 and CDR2 (germline): SGHNT, YYREEE (reference sequence). The ends lost 5 bases at V and 4 bases at J; junction bases unmatched: 4. The CDR3 sequence: CASSHGQGYNSPLHF. DNA for the CDR3: TGTGCCAGCAGTCATGGACAGGGGTATAATTCACCCCTCCACTTT.

This clone was seen once. The V gene is TRBV11-3, the J gene TRBJ1-1, with D hard to call. Germline assignment: CDR1 SGHNT and CDR2 YENEEA. This CDR3 comprises 15 residues. V gave up 2 bases and J gave up 0 bases, with 10 bases separating them. This chain's CDR3 is CASSLLSNLNTEAFF. The CDR3 region has the DNA TGTGCCAGCAGCTTACTCAGTAATTTGAACACTGAAGCTTTCTTT. Full variable domain (outside the CDR3, taken from reference TRBV11-3 and TRBJ1-1): EAGVVQSPRYKIIEKKQPVAFWCNPISGHNTLYWYLQNLGQGPELLIRYENEEAVDDSQLPKDRFSAERLKGVDSTLKIQPAELGDSAVYLCASSLLSNLNTEAFFGQGTRLTVV.

The CDR3 bases are TGCGCCAGCAGCCAAAACAGTCTCCTGGGAACTGAAGCTTTCTTT. The encoded protein is CASSQNSLLGTEAFF. V gene TRBV4-1 combines with J gene TRBJ1-1, with unresolved D. The CDR3 covers 15 residues. Per germline, CDR1 MGHRA and CDR2 YSYEKL. V dropped 2 bases and J dropped 5 bases, with 15 bases sitting between them.

In its sample, this clone was seen once. The chain combines TRBV29-1 with TRBJ2-3, with 12 positions matching TRBD2. Germline V gene lookup returns CDR1 SQVTM and CDR2 ANQGSEA. This CDR3 is 13 amino acids long. After removal of 4 bases from V and 9 bases from J, the junction contained 5 bases not matched to a gene. The CDR3 sequence: CSVGTSGDGTQYF. CDR3 DNA sequence: TGCAGCGTTGGGACTAGCGGGGATGGGACGCAGTATTTT.

This clone was found a few times. The chain couples TRBV4-1 to TRBJ1-5; D call uncertain. V was shortened by 3 bases and J by 3 bases, with 9 bases between the two germline ends. From germline, CDR1 is MGHRA and CDR2 YSYEKL. The CDR3 spans 14 residues. As DNA, the CDR3 is TGCGCCAGCAGCCAGGGGATATACAATCAGCCCCAGCATTTT. It specifies CASSQGIYNQPQHF.

The V call is TRBV9, the J call TRBJ1-2, with 7 bases that match TRBD1. This CDR3 spans 13 amino acids. The V segment lost 2 bases and the J segment 8 bases; nucleotides outside the gene matches: 6. Germline V CDR1 and CDR2: SGDLS, YYNGEE. The CDR3: CASSVTGDGGYTF. In nucleotides, the CDR3 is TGTGCCAGCAGCGTCACAGGGGATGGCGGCTACACCTTC.

The rearrangement joins TRBV7-9 to TRBJ1-1; the match to TRBD1 covers 8 bases. The J segment lost 5 bases and the V segment lost 4 bases, leaving 9 bases of the junction unmatched. Germline V gene sequence: CDR1 SEHNR, CDR2 FQNEAQ (reference sequence). CDR3 size: 15 residues. DNA of the CDR3: TGTGCCAGCAGCTCCTCCAGGGGGCTGGCTACTGAAGCTTTCTTT. Encoded protein: CASSSSRGLATEAFF.

The CDR3, as DNA: TGTGCCAGCAGTGAAGGGACAGGGAAACTCTACGAGCAGTACTTC. It yields the protein CASSEGTGKLYEQYF. The rearrangement uses TRBV6-1 and TRBJ2-7; 8 nucleotides agree with TRBD1. The CDR3 is 15 amino acids. J was trimmed by 3 bases and V by 1 base; bases with no gene match: 5. From germline, CDR1 is MNHNS and CDR2 SASEGT.

The chain uses TRBV6-1 and TRBJ2-1; no reliable D call. V gave up 7 bases and J gave up 4 bases, with 11 bases separating them. CDR3 size: 13 residues. Germline-derived CDR1 and CDR2 are MNHNS and SASEGT. CDR3 nucleotide sequence: TGTGCCAGCAAGAAACACTGTTACAATGAGCAGTTCTTC. Translated: CASKKHCYNEQFF.

The gene calls are TRBV4-2 and TRBJ2-7, with D unresolved. The germline V gene has CDR1 LGHNA and CDR2 YNFKEQ. With 1 base removed from V and 0 bases from J, the gap between germline ends came to 4 bases. This CDR3 is built from 13 residues. The CDR3 here is CASSQGSSYEQYF. CDR3 nucleotide sequence: TGTGCCAGCAGCCAAGGGTCCTCCTACGAGCAGTACTTC.

J is TRBJ1-1 and V is TRBV4-1; D ambiguous. The germline V and J ends were trimmed by 3 bases and 5 bases, with 10 bases remaining between them. The CDR3 spans 13 residues. Germline V gene data show CDR1 as MGHRA and CDR2 as YSYEKL. The CDR3 spells CASSHQLRTEAFF. The CDR3 DNA reads TGCGCCAGCAGCCATCAACTCCGGACTGAAGCTTTCTTT.

V is TRBV7-2 and J is TRBJ1-2; no firm D call. The ends were cut back, 1 base at V and 3 bases at J, with 12 bases in the middle. This CDR3 contains 15 residues. Per germline, CDR1 SGHTA and CDR2 FQGNSA. DNA of the CDR3: TGTGCCAGCAGCTTAGTGGGTCCAACGGACTATGGCTACACCTTC. It translates to CASSLVGPTDYGYTF.

The chain recombines TRBV7-2 with TRBJ2-7; no reliable D call. The germline gives CDR1 SGHTA, CDR2 FQGNSA. CDR3 length: 15 amino acids. Trimming left V 1 base short and J 6 bases short, with 16 bases between. The CDR3 DNA is TGTGCCAGCAGCTTAGTCGTCAGTTGGGCATCCGAGCAGTACTTC. Translation gives CASSLVVSWASEQYF.

In its sample, this clone was seen a few times. The J gene is TRBJ2-7, the V gene TRBV9; D possibly matches TRBD1 or TRBD2 (5 bases each). The CDR3 loop spans 15 amino acids. The germline CDR1 and CDR2 sequences are SGDLS and YYNGEE. Trimming took 1 base from V and 4 from J, leaving 15 bases between them. The CDR3 DNA reads as TGTGCCAGCAGCGTACTGGGGGATCCAACATACGAGCAGTACTTC. Protein: CASSVLGDPTYEQYF.

The chain recombines TRBV11-3 with TRBJ2-3; 8 nucleotides agree with TRBD1. Germline V gives CDR1 SGHNT, CDR2 YENEEA. Trimming removed 5 bases from V and 3 bases from J; junction bases left unmatched: 4. The CDR3 contains 14 residues. The CDR3 region is CASSLQGATDTQYF. The CDR3 DNA reads as TGTGCCAGCAGCCTTCAGGGGGCTACAGATACGCAGTATTTT.

This clone came up a few times. This chain uses TRBV5-1 with TRBJ1-1; 11 bases are shared with TRBD1. The CDR3 runs to 18 residues. Germline loops: CDR1 SGHRS, CDR2 YFSETQ. After removal of 5 bases from V and 4 bases from J, the junction contained 16 bases not matched to a gene. For the CDR3, the DNA is TGCGCCAGCAGTTTCGGGACCAGCCCGGGACAGGGGGGCACTGAAGCTTTCTTT. Amino acid sequence: CASSFGTSPGQGGTEAFF.

The chain uses TRBV9 and TRBJ2-1; D is perhaps TRBD1 or TRBD2 (5 bases each). The V gene lost 0 bases and the J gene lost 2 bases, with 9 bases spanning the gap. Per the germline V gene, CDR1 is SGDLS and CDR2 is YYNGEE. The CDR3 loop spans 15 amino acids. The CDR3 here is CASSVVGETYNEQFF. The CDR3 DNA sequence: TGTGCCAGCAGCGTAGTGGGGGAAACCTACAATGAGCAGTTCTTC.

The gene calls are TRBV2 and TRBJ2-5; the D is unclear. V was clipped by 4 bases and J by 5 bases, with 11 bases between them. The length of the CDR3 is 13 residues. From germline, CDR1 is SNHLY and CDR2 FYNNEI. This CDR3 reads CASSVEGWETQYF. The CDR3 DNA reads as TGTGCCAGCAGTGTGGAAGGTTGGGAGACCCAGTACTTC. Supplemented by reference TRBV2 and TRBJ2-5, the full variable domain reads EPEVTQTPSHQVTQMGQEVILRCVPISNHLYFYWYRQILGQKVEFLVSFYNNEISEKSEIFDDQFSVERPDGSNFTLKIRSTKLEDSAMYFCASSVEGWETQYFGPGTRLLVL.

The chain carries TRBV27 and TRBJ2-7; TRBD1 matches 11 bases. CDR1 MNHEY and CDR2 SMNVEV come from the germline V gene (reference sequence). This CDR3 contains 13 residues. V lost 6 bases, J lost 6 bases, and 4 bases stayed unmatched. The CDR3, as DNA: TGTGCCAGCAGCGGGACAGGGGGGAGCGAGCAGTACTTC. This sequence encodes CASSGTGGSEQYF.

The chain uses TRBV30 and TRBJ2-7; TRBD1 aligns across 11 bases. The trim removed 2 bases at V and 2 bases at J, leaving 5 bases unmatched. Per germline, CDR1 GTSNPN and CDR2 SVGIG (reference sequence). This CDR3 has 15 residues. This chain's CDR3 is CAWSPPGQGAYEQYF. DNA of the CDR3: TGTGCCTGGAGTCCCCCGGGACAGGGGGCCTACGAGCAGTACTTC.

This sequence joins TRBV30 and TRBJ2-1, with TRBD2 matching 7 bases. The CDR3 sequence is 11 residues long. Germline CDR1 reads GTSNPN; CDR2 reads SVGIG (reference sequence). V was pared by 8 bases and J by 9 bases, with 7 bases of the junction left unmatched. CDR3 loop: CAGGGDSEQFF. CDR3 sequence (DNA): TGTGCCGGGGGAGGGGATAGTGAGCAGTTCTTC.

This clone was counted only a few times. The chain has TRBV5-4 and TRBJ2-5, with D uncertain. CDR3 length: 13 amino acids. CDR1 and CDR2 (germline): SGHNT, YYREEE (reference sequence). V lost 4 bases and J lost 5, with 12 bases in between. The CDR3 loop reads CASSLPFMETQYF. The CDR3 bases are TGTGCCAGCAGCCTGCCCTTTATGGAGACCCAGTACTTC.

The chain recombines TRBV7-8 with TRBJ1-2; TRBD1 aligns across 11 bases. V dropped 5 bases and J dropped 2; count of bases not matched to a gene: 10. Germline V gives CDR1 SGHVS, CDR2 FQNEAQ. This CDR3 has 17 residues. CDR3: CASSPMGQGVGNYGYTF. The CDR3 DNA sequence: TGTGCCAGCAGCCCCATGGGACAGGGGGTTGGGAACTATGGCTACACCTTC.

This chain connects TRBV5-1 to TRBJ2-7, with D tentatively TRBD1 or TRBD2 (6 bases each). Germline V lookup: CDR1 SGHRS, CDR2 YFSETQ. This CDR3 has 16 amino acids. Trimming removed 3 bases from V and 0 bases from J, with 16 bases in between. For the CDR3, the DNA is TGCGCCAGCAGCTGGGGGGCAGGTAAATTCTCCTACGAGCAGTACTTC. Amino acids: CASSWGAGKFSYEQYF.

The CDR3 region is CSVELPTLSEGAQYF. In DNA, the CDR3 is TGCAGCGTTGAACTCCCGACACTTAGCGAAGGAGCGCAGTATTTT. The chain uses TRBV29-1 and TRBJ2-3, with D tentatively TRBD2 (5 bases). In germline, CDR1 is SQVTM, CDR2 ANQGSEA. The CDR3 loop spans 15 amino acids. V shed 2 bases and J shed 10 bases, with 22 bases lying between them.

The chain is built from TRBV18 and TRBJ1-1, with TRBD1 identical over 11 bases. The V segment lost 4 bases and the J segment 6 bases; nucleotides outside the gene matches: 7. The CDR3 covers 15 residues. The V gene's germline CDR1 is KGHSH and CDR2 LQKENI. CDR3 region: CASSRSLGQGAEAFF. In DNA form, the CDR3 reads TGTGCCAGCTCACGAAGCTTGGGACAGGGGGCTGAAGCTTTCTTT.

The chain links TRBV27 to TRBJ1-1; TRBD1 is a possible D gene (6 bases). V was pared by 6 bases and J by 3 bases, with 14 bases between. The germline gives CDR1 MNHEY, CDR2 SMNVEV (reference sequence). This CDR3 spans 14 amino acids. CDR3 sequence (DNA): TGTGCCAGCAGGACAGGCGGAATTTACACTGAAGCTTTCTTT. This encodes CASRTGGIYTEAFF.

The J gene is TRBJ1-5, the V gene TRBV4-1; D remains ambiguous. Trimming shortened V by 3 bases and J by 5 bases, and 14 bases separated the two germline ends. Germline CDR1 reads MGHRA; CDR2 reads YSYEKL. The CDR3 length is 15 residues. CDR3 DNA: TGCGCCAGCAGCCAGGCCGCCACCTCCGATCAGCCCCAGCATTTT. Translating gives CASSQAATSDQPQHF.

This clone was detected a few times. The rearrangement uses TRBV5-1 and TRBJ2-7, with 7 bases identical to TRBD2. The V gene's germline CDR1 is SGHRS and CDR2 YFSETQ. The CDR3 contains 15 residues. Germline trimming cut 0 bases from V and 1 base from J; bases unmatched to any gene: 4. The CDR3: CASSLGGGGSYEQYF. In nucleotides, the CDR3 is TGCGCCAGCAGCTTGGGCGGCGGGGGATCCTACGAGCAGTACTTC.

This chain joins TRBV18 and TRBJ1-3; D unresolved. Trimming took off 1 base at V and 4 bases at J, with 8 bases between the two ends. Per germline, CDR1 KGHSH and CDR2 LQKENI. The CDR3 is made up of 14 amino acids. CDR3 DNA: TGTGCCAGCTCACCACTAACCCAGGGAAACACCATATATTTT. This encodes CASSPLTQGNTIYF.

This chain uses TRBV7-9 with TRBJ1-1, with a possible D match to TRBD1 (5 bases). CDR3 size: 13 residues. V lost 0 bases and J 11 bases, leaving 13 bases between the germline ends. Looked up from germline, CDR1 is SEHNR and CDR2 is FQNEAQ (reference sequence). The CDR3 region is CASSLAEDTGAFF. For the CDR3, the DNA is TGTGCCAGCAGCTTAGCTGAGGACACCGGGGCTTTCTTT.

The chain is built from TRBV5-6 and TRBJ2-3; TRBD1 is a possible D gene (7 bases). The CDR3 is made up of 14 amino acids. Germline V gene data show CDR1 as SGHDT and CDR2 as YYEEEE. Trimming left V 1 base short and J 5 bases short, with 11 bases between. CDR3 nucleotides: TGTGCCAGCAGCTTGAGGAGGGGGCAAGATACGCAGTATTTT. Residues: CASSLRRGQDTQYF. The full variable domain, rest sourced from reference TRBV5-6 and TRBJ2-3, is DAGVTQSPTHLIKTRGQQVTLRCSPKSGHDTVSWYQQALGQGPQFIFQYYEEEERQRGNFPDRFSGHQFPNYSSELNVNALLLGDSALYLCASSLRRGQDTQYFGPGTRLTVL.